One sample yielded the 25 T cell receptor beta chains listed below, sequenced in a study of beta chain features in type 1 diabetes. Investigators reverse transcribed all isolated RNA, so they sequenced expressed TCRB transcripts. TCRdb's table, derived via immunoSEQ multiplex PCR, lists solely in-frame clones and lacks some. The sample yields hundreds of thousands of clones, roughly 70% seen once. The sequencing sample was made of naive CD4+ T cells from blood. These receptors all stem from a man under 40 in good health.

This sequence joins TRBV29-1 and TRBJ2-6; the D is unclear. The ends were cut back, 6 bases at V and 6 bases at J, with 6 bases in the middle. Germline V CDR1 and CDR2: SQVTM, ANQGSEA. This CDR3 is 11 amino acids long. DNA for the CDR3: TGCAGCGTCCTTGAGGCCAACGTCCTGACTTTC. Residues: CSVLEANVLTF.

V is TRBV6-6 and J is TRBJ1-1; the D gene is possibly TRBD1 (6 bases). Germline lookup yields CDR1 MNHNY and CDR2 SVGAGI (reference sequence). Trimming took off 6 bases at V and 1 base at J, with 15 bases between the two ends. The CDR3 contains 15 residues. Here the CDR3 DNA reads TGTGCCAGCAGCCTTGGGGGACAAACGAACACTGAAGCTTTCTTT. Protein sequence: CASSLGGQTNTEAFF.

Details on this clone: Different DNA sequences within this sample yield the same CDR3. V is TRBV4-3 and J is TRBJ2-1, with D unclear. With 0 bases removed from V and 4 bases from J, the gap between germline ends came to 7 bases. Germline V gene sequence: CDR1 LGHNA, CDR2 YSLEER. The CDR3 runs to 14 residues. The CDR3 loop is CASSQDPRYNEQFF. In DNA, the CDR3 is TGCGCCAGCAGCCAAGATCCCCGGTACAATGAGCAGTTCTTC.

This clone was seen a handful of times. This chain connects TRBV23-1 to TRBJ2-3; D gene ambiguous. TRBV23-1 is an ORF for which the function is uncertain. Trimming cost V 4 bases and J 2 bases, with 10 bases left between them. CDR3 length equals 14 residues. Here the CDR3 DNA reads TGCGCCAGCAGTCTTTGGGTCCACACAGATACGCAGTATTTT. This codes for CASSLWVHTDTQYF.

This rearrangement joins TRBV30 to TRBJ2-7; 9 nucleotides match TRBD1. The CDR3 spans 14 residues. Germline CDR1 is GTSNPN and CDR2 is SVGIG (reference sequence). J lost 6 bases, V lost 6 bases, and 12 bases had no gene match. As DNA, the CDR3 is TGTGCCTGCCCCGGGACAGGGTTTGATGGCGAGCAGTACTTC. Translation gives CACPGTGFDGEQYF.

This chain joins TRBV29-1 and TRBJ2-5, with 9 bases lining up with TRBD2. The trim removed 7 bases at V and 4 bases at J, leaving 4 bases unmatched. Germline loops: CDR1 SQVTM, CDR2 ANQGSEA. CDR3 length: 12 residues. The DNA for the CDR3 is TGCAGCGCGACTAGCGGAATAGAGACCCAGTACTTC. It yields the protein CSATSGIETQYF.

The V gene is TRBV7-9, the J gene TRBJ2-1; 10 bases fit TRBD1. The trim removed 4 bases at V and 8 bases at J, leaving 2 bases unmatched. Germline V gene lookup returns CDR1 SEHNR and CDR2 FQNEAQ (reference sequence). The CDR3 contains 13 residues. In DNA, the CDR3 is TGTGCCAGCAGCTGGGACAGGGGATATGAGCAGTTCTTC. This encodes CASSWDRGYEQFF.

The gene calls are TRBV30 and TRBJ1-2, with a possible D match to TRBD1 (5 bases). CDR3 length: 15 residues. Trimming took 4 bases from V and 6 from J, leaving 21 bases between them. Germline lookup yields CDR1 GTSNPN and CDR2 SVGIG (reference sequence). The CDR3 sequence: CAWIGGTQGLNGYTF. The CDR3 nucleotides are TGTGCCTGGATTGGCGGGACGCAGGGCCTTAATGGCTACACCTTC.

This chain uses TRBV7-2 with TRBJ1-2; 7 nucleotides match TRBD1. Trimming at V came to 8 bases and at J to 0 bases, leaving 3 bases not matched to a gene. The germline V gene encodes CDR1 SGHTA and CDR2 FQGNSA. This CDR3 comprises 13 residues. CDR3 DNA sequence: TGTGCCAGCGGAGGGGGCGCTAACTATGGCTACACCTTC. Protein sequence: CASGGGANYGYTF.

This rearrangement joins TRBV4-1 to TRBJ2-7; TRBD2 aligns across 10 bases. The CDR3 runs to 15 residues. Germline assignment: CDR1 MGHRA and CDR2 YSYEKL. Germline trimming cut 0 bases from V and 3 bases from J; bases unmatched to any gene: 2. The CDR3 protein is CASSQDRLAGYEQYF. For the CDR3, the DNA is TGCGCCAGCAGCCAAGATCGACTAGCGGGCTACGAGCAGTACTTC.

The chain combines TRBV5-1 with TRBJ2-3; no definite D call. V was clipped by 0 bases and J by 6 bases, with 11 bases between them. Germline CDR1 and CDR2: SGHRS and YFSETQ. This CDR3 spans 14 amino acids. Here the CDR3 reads CASSLEGPSDTQYF. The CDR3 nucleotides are TGCGCCAGCAGCTTGGAAGGGCCCTCCGATACGCAGTATTTT.

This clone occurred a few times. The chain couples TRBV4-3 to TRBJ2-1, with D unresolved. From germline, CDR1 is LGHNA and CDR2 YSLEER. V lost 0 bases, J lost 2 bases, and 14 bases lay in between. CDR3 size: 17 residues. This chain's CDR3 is CASSQDGLTGPYNEQFF. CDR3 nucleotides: TGCGCCAGCAGCCAAGATGGTCTAACGGGCCCCTACAATGAGCAGTTCTTC.

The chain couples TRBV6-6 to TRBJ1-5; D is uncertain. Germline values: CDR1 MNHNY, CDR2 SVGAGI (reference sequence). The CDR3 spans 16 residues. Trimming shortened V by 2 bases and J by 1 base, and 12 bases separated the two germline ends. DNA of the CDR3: TGTGCCAGCAGTTACATGGCGCTGGGAAGCAATCAGCCCCAGCATTTT. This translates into CASSYMALGSNQPQHF.

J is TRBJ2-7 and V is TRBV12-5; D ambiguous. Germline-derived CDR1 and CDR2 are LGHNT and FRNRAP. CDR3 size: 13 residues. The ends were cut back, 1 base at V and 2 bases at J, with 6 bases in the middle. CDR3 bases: TGTGCTAGTGGTTTGGACTTAGCCTACGAGCAGTACTTC. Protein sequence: CASGLDLAYEQYF.

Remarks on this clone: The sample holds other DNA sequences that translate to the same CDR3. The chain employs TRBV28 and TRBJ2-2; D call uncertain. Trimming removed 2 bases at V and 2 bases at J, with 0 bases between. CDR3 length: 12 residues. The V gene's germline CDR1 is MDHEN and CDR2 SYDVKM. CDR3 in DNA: TGTGCCAGCAGTTTAAACACCGGGGAGCTGTTTTTT. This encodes CASSLNTGELFF.

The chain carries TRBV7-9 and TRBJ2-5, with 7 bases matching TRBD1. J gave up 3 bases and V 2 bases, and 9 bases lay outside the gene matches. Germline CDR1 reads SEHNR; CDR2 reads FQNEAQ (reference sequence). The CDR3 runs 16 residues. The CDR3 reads CASSLPTGPLEETQYF. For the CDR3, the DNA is TGTGCCAGCAGCTTACCGACAGGGCCATTGGAAGAGACCCAGTACTTC.

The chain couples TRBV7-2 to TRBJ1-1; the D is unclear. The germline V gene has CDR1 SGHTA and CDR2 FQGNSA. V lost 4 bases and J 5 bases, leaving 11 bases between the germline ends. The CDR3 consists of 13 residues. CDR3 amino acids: CASSSWVRTEAFF. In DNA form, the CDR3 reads TGTGCCAGCAGCTCCTGGGTCCGGACTGAAGCTTTCTTT.

For the CDR3, the DNA is TGCGCCAGCAGCCCATCCCTTGGGACAGCAAACCAAAGAAACACCGGGGAGCTGTTTTTT. This gives the protein CASSPSLGTANQRNTGELFF. The chain links TRBV4-3 to TRBJ2-2; 7 bases fit TRBD1. Germline loops: CDR1 LGHNA, CDR2 YSLEER. The CDR3 consists of 20 residues. Trimming removed 4 bases from V and 2 bases from J; junction bases left unmatched: 19.

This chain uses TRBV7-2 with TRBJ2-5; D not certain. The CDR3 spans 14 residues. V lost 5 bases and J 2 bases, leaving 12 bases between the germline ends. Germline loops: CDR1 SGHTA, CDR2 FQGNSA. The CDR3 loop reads CASSARGDQETQYF. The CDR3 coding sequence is TGTGCCAGCAGCGCCCGAGGCGATCAAGAGACCCAGTACTTC.

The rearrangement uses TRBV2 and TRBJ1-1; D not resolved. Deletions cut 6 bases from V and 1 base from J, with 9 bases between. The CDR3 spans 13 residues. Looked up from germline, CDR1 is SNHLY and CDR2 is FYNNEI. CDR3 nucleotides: TGTGCCAGCAGGCGGCAAGAGAACACTGAAGCTTTCTTT. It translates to CASRRQENTEAFF.

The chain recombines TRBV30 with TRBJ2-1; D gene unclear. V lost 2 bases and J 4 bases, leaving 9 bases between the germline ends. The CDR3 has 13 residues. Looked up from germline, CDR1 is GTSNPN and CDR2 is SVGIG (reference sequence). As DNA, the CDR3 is TGTGCCTGGAGTATACAAATATACAATGAGCAGTTCTTC. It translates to CAWSIQIYNEQFF.

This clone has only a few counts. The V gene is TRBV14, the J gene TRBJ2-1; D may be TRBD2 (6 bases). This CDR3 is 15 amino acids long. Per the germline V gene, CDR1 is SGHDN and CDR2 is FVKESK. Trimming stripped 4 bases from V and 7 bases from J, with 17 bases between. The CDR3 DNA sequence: TGTGCCAGCAGCCCGCGACTAGGTTCTGGTAATGAGCAGTTCTTC. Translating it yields CASSPRLGSGNEQFF.

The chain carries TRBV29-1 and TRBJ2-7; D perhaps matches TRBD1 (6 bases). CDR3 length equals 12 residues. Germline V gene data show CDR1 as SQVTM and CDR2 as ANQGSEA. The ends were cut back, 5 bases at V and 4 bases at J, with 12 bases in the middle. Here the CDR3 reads CSVSDSRYEQYF. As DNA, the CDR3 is TGCAGCGTTTCGGACAGCAGGTACGAGCAGTACTTC.

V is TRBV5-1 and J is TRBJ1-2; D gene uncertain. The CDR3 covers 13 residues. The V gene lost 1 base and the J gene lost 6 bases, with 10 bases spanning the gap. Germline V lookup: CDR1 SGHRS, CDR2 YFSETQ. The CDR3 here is CASSLTAKDGYTF. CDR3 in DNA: TGCGCCAGCAGCTTGACGGCCAAGGATGGCTACACCTTC.

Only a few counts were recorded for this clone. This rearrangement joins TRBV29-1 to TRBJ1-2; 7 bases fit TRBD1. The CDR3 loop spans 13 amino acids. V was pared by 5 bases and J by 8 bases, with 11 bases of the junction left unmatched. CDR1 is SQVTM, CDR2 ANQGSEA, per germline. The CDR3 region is CSVQGDSFRGYTF. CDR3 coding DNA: TGCAGCGTTCAGGGGGACTCCTTCAGAGGCTACACCTTC.